This T cell receptor (beta chain) was identified in a study of T cell clonality in common variable immunodeficiency. General study findings and limits: T cell subpopulation sequencing would be needed to explain CVID clonality. Repertoire-complication correlations in CVID were limited by patient heterogeneity.

This clone was counted ten times or more. Its matching antigen is unknown. The read ends 3 residues before the CDR3 terminus; that terminus is restored from the germline J gene. Trimming took 2 bases from V and 3 from J, leaving 6 bases between them. Per the germline V gene, CDR1 is SQVTM and CDR2 is ANQGSEA. The CDR3 has 12 amino acids. The table came from immunoSEQ multiplex PCR; TCRdb's copy has only in-frame clones and leaves some out. The data show around 57,000 clones, none appearing only once, with roughly 3.4% held by the ten largest. Specimen: peripheral blood mononuclear cells. The source of this sequence is a person between 18 and 69 years old in good health. This rearrangement joins TRBV29-1 to TRBJ2-3; D remains unclear. Partial CDR3 DNA: TGCAGCGTTGAACCCACTACAGATACG. Translating gives CSVEPTTDT. The whole CDR3 is CSVEPTTDTQYF.